This T cell receptor (beta chain) was identified during a study of cytomegalovirus exposure and HLA in healthy donors (dated by TCRdb to 2016 to 2017). Regarding the study in general: An earlier analysis of several hundred of the donors reported approximately 290 Gb of sequence data and approximately 110 million unique TCR beta sequences from some 180 million T cells. To decide whether each TCR beta V gene segment behaved as functional or pseudogenic, an earlier analysis of approximately 600 of the donors relied on high-throughput TCR beta sequencing. In the later analysis, no new phenotypic data were used to find candidate immune exposures; instead, reliance was placed on TCR beta sequences and their occurrence across donors. The study was designed to test whether signatures of past pathogen exposure could be identified by cataloging public T cell receptors. Donor age, sex, ethnicity and CMV serostatus were compiled alongside the repertoire data. A separate validation cohort of roughly 130 different subjects was used in addition to the roughly 620-subject first cohort. To predict cytomegalovirus infection status, the study combined high-throughput TCR immunosequencing, statistical association of individual TCRs with disease status, and machine learning. The number of typed donors differed by locus: roughly 629-640 for A, B, C, DRB1 and DQB1; 522 for DQA1; over 600 for DPA1; and some 450 for DPB1. A later analysis re-examined previously published TCR beta repertoires from just over 650 donors and added high-resolution HLA genotyping to investigate patterns of TCR occurrence. An early release covering roughly 640 HLA-typed donors comprised about 300 gigabases of sequencing data and approximately 85 million unique TCR sequences. A later genetic analysis took genome-wide SNP genotypes for about 55% of the roughly 670 donors and used that subset as a discovery cohort. Class I and class II HLA loci were covered by the typing at four-digit resolution. Of the roughly 390 genotyped donors, approximately 81% were placed in the genetic ancestry cluster associated with self-reported Caucasian donors. Among 398 genotyped donors of the cohort, an average of around 240,000 unique TCR beta nucleotide sequences were sequenced per donor, around 18% of them non-productive. About five DR-DQ haplotypes were handled as single units for association and clustering, since linkage in the cohort was strong. The study profiled the T cell repertoires of some 610 subjects by immunosequencing and related them to cytomegalovirus serostatus. All discovery cohort repertoires had been generated on a single sequencing platform.

The germline ends are 17 bases apart after V is trimmed by 3 bases and J by 4 bases. Looking up the germline V gene (reference sequence) yields CDR1 MNHEY and CDR2 SMNVEV. The CDR3 contains 16 residues, cysteine and phenylalanine counted. The read is trimmed to its CDR3 DNA, 48 bases read in frame from base 1. The cohort was made up of around 720 healthy bone marrow donors. Cohort members were all nominally healthy when sampled, although unrecorded immune exposures were likely present. The donor was CMV seropositive and belonged to the group of more than 250 seropositive cohort members. A peripheral blood sample was collected from each donor, and TCR beta sequencing was performed on peripheral blood mononuclear cells. Genomic DNA extraction from the blood cell samples was performed with the Qiagen DNeasy Blood Extraction Kit. Libraries were prepared through the immunoSEQ multiplex PCR assay. A mixture of 60 forward primers for TCR Vbeta segments and 13 reverse primers for TCR Jbeta segments was used in the multiplex PCR. The CDR3 region of rearranged TCR beta genes was amplified from genomic DNA by a multiplex PCR assay. The amplified TCR beta libraries were sequenced on the Illumina HiSeq System as 87-base-pair reads. Per the source publication's procedure: A later analysis counted around 72 million unique TCR beta chains across the 640 or so repertoires, and some 11 million of these chains were shared by at least two donors. Raw reads were error-corrected and collapsed into unique sequences with a nearest-neighbor algorithm that merged closely related sequences to remove PCR and sequencing errors. V, D and J gene segments were assigned by aligning CDR3 sequences to IMGT reference sequences. For a sequence to be retained, a match of at least six nucleotides to both a V gene segment and a J gene segment was required. A rearrangement was called productive if the CDR3 had no stop codons and remained in frame with V and J, and every other rearrangement was called non-productive. CDR3 was defined by IMGT convention, running from the second conserved V-encoded cysteine to the conserved J-encoded phenylalanine. Sequences without an unambiguous match to a single V gene segment were excluded from the earlier analysis of about 640 of the donors. An earlier analysis of approximately 590 of the donors called V segments functional above 56.7% productive rearrangements and segregating when the between-donor standard deviation exceeded 5%. A statistical classification framework was built to diagnose cytomegalovirus status from the catalog of TCR beta chain sequences. A later analysis assigned V and J genes by comparing TCR nucleotide sequences with IMGT/GENE-DB human TR gene sequences. A later analysis assigned CDR3 sequences and most-parsimonious VDJ recombination scenarios with the TCRdist pipeline. In a later analysis, each TCR beta chain was defined by its CDR3 amino acid sequence together with its V-gene family, and reads lacking a unique V-gene family were excluded. To address suspected cross-contamination and a sequencing artifact, a later analysis removed over 500 highly shared, low-generation-probability nucleotide sequences. In a later analysis, a clonal expansion index was calculated for each public chain from normalized within-repertoire ranks of inferred template counts. Generation probabilities in a later analysis came from a VDJ recombination model fitted to out-of-frame rearrangements, and those results were checked against IGoR. Hypergeometric tests were used in a later analysis to score TCR-TCR, TCR-HLA and TCR-CMV co-occurrence, with a repertoire-size bias correction applied to the TCR pairs. False discovery rates were estimated in a later analysis by permuting HLA or CMV assignments 20 times. In a later analysis, co-occurring TCRs were grouped using DBSCAN, and TCRdist sequence similarity was added for clustering within HLA-allele-positive subsets. Repertoires with fewer than 30,000 or more than 120,000 public chains were left out of co-occurrence clustering, as were five repertoires with anomalous nucleotide sharing. Imported from immuneACCESS, the table was reduced by TCRdb to in-frame sequences with V and J called. These copies leave out some clones; in studies compared against another copy, an unresolved V gene accounts for under half, and the cause of the remainder is not known. The D gene and trimming were derived from the DNA, and the V and J assignments and clone size from that table. This sample is represented by fewer than 120,000 clones; over 65% of them were singletons. The ten most abundant clones make up over 10% of the sample.

Findings and caveats that apply to the study as a whole: An association between a missense DCLRE1C variant and V-gene and J-gene trimming of TCR beta chains was found in a later genetic analysis and replicated in an independent cohort. Strong co-occurrence of HLA alleles, especially DR and DQ, made assigning TCR associations to individual alleles difficult. Presence/absence analyses assumed roughly uniform sequencing depth across donors, an assumption that may not hold. Over 15 rarely observed V segments, including chromosome 9 orphons, were excluded from the earlier analysis of some 590 of the donors because counts were too low. A few of the identified cytomegalovirus-associated TCR beta chains were confirmed in vitro to be specific for cytomegalovirus antigens. Because the 87-base-pair reads could not distinguish some IMGT-functional V segments, including TRBV6-2 and TRBV6-3, those segments were excluded. The cohort was sequenced for TCR beta chains only, and without alpha or paired-chain data the features that could be detected were limited. Compared with equally common non-associated chains, HLA-associated TCR beta chains in a later analysis were more clonally expanded and had lower generation probabilities. Immune exposure information for the cohort was limited to CMV serostatus. In a later analysis, the rate of TCR association differed among HLA loci, with DRB1 alleles having the most associated TCRs and HLA-C alleles having the fewest. In both the original and validation cohorts, the classifier was reported to diagnose cytomegalovirus status with high specificity and sensitivity. Across donors, most TCR sequences were observed very rarely, whereas some public TCRs were present in many individuals. According to a later analysis, parvovirus B19, influenza, CMV and Epstein-Barr virus appeared linked to several top co-occurrence clusters. A further reported finding was that TCR beta sequences accurately predicted the HLA-A and HLA-B alleles for most subjects in the first cohort. It was suggested by the authors that the approach could potentially be generalized to other disease states and immunological phenotypes. An earlier analysis of roughly 570 of the donors showed that most TCR beta V segments appeared in productive rearrangements either about 87% or about 30% of the time, which broadly matched IMGT annotations. HLA typing was unavailable for some donors at each locus, so association tests used only the typed subset. In a later analysis, around 17,000 TCR beta sequences were associated with specific HLA alleles at a false discovery rate of 0.05. In a later genetic analysis, fewer N-insertions in productive TCRs were reported among donors in an Asian-associated ancestry cluster than the roughly 700-donor mean. Linkage disequilibrium might explain the correlated functional status among segregating V segments, but an unknown experimental factor could not be ruled out. The study listed 164 TCR beta chains as associated with cytomegalovirus. A cluster of highly shared sequence variants was judged likely to be a technical artifact of the sequencing pipeline. According to a later analysis, most CMV-associated TCR beta chains appeared to be HLA-restricted, and the HLA associations seemed to be driven largely by CMV exposure.

As to this clone: It has no known antigen specificity. The sample holds no much larger clone one base away, and base qualities are not on file.

In this chain, TRBV27 is recombined with TRBJ2-3; the D gene is perhaps TRBD2, from 7 matching bases. The sample taken for sequencing was PBMCs. This clonotype was obtained from a young man in good health and CMV-seropositive. Here the CDR3 is given as CASSLGGGRYSDTQYF. The DNA sequence is as follows: TGTGCCAGCAGTTTGGGAGGGGGGCGTTACTCAGATACGCAGTATTTT.